Below are 15 T cell receptor beta chains sequenced from a single sample in a study of cytomegalovirus exposure and HLA in healthy donors. The PCR employed 60 Vbeta primers together with 13 Jbeta primers. Measured with immunoSEQ multiplex PCR; TCRdb has only the in-frame clones, and not every one. The sample records under 90,000 clones, approximately 90% being singletons. Sequenced material: PBMCs. Receptors were obtained from a man aged 18 to 30 in good health and CMV-seronegative.

V and J are TRBV6-1 and TRBJ2-7; a possible D gene is TRBD1 (5 bases). This CDR3 region has 14 residues. Trimming stripped 4 bases from V and 3 bases from J, with 13 bases between. Germline V gene lookup returns CDR1 MNHNS and CDR2 SASEGT. The DNA for the CDR3 is TGTGCCAGCAGTGTCGACAGTACTTACTACGAGCAGTACTTC. Translation: CASSVDSTYYEQYF.

The V call is TRBV6-6, the J call TRBJ1-3, with 9 bases matching TRBD1. The germline gives CDR1 MNHNY, CDR2 SVGAGI (reference sequence). V lost 6 bases to trimming and J lost 7 bases; unmatched junction nucleotides: 7. The length of the CDR3 is 14 residues. CDR3 coding DNA: TGTGCCAGCAGCCCCGGGACAGGGTGGAACACCATATATTTT. This codes for CASSPGTGWNTIYF.

This chain joins TRBV28 and TRBJ2-3, with 8 bases fitting TRBD1. The trim removed 5 bases at V and 4 bases at J, leaving 14 bases unmatched. Germline loops: CDR1 MDHEN, CDR2 SYDVKM. There are 17 residues in the CDR3. CDR3 residues: CASSPSLGQGAADTQYF. The CDR3 region has the DNA TGTGCCAGCAGTCCCTCACTCGGACAGGGTGCCGCAGATACGCAGTATTTT.

V gene TRBV7-6 combines with J gene TRBJ2-3, with D perhaps matching TRBD2 (6 bases). V lost 4 bases to trimming and J lost 4 bases, with 12 bases between them. CDR1 is SGHVS and CDR2 is FNYEAQ in the germline V gene. The CDR3 length is 14 residues. CDR3 residues: CASSWEVGADTQYF. CDR3 nucleotide sequence: TGTGCCAGCAGCTGGGAGGTGGGAGCAGATACGCAGTATTTT.

The chain recombines TRBV28 with TRBJ1-2, with a weak D call TRBD1 (6 bases). Germline CDR1 and CDR2: MDHEN and SYDVKM. The CDR3 is 12 amino acids. Trimming removed 8 bases at V and 5 bases at J, with 12 bases between. For the CDR3, the DNA is TGTGCCAGCGGGGGGGCGGGTTATGGCTACACCTTC. This codes for CASGGAGYGYTF.

The V call is TRBV4-3, the J call TRBJ2-2; no clear D gene. V was cut by 3 bases and J by 4 bases, with 15 bases left in between. There are 16 residues in the CDR3. Germline lookup yields CDR1 LGHNA and CDR2 YSLEER. CDR3 sequence: CASSQRRVASTGELFF. CDR3 bases: TGCGCCAGCAGCCAGCGTCGGGTGGCGAGCACCGGGGAGCTGTTTTTT.

The V gene is TRBV7-9, the J gene TRBJ1-1, with 7 bases lining up with TRBD1. Germline CDR1 and CDR2: SEHNR and FQNEAQ (reference sequence). Trimming removed 6 bases from V and 5 bases from J; junction bases left unmatched: 15. This CDR3 region has 16 residues. The CDR3 region is CASRPELQGRRTEAFF. CDR3 DNA sequence: TGTGCCAGCAGACCAGAACTACAGGGGAGGAGAACTGAAGCTTTCTTT.

The chain couples TRBV28 to TRBJ1-1; D might be TRBD1 (5 bases). This CDR3 is built from 16 residues. Looked up from germline, CDR1 is MDHEN and CDR2 is SYDVKM. The V gene lost 4 bases and the J gene lost 3 bases, with 18 bases spanning the gap. The chain's CDR3 is CASSSARRQLYTEAFF. CDR3 in DNA: TGTGCCAGCAGTTCAGCTCGTAGACAGCTTTACACTGAAGCTTTCTTT.

This chain connects TRBV5-1 to TRBJ1-1, with TRBD1 identical over 9 bases. With 0 bases clipped from V and 1 base from J, the junction kept 7 bases outside the gene matches. Germline CDR1 is SGHRS and CDR2 is YFSETQ. This CDR3 has 17 residues. The CDR3 region is CASSLGGTGRTNTEAFF. For the CDR3, the DNA is TGCGCCAGCAGCTTGGGAGGGACAGGGAGAACGAACACTGAAGCTTTCTTT.

V and J are TRBV28 and TRBJ2-7, with 12 nucleotides matching TRBD1. The CDR3 length is 15 residues. Germline CDR1 is MDHEN and CDR2 is SYDVKM. The J segment lost 4 bases and the V segment lost 3 bases, leaving 4 bases of the junction unmatched. The CDR3 DNA reads as TGTGCCAGCAGTTTGGGGGGACAGGGGGCGTACGAGCAGTACTTC. Translation gives CASSLGGQGAYEQYF.

The V and J genes are TRBV13 and TRBJ1-1, with TRBD1 matching 7 bases. CDR1 and CDR2 from the germline V gene are PRHDT and FYEKMQ (reference sequence). V shed 4 bases and J 0 bases; nucleotides not matched to a gene: 5. The CDR3 extends over 15 amino acids. The CDR3 sequence: CASSYRDRLNTEAFF. DNA for the CDR3: TGTGCCAGCAGCTACCGGGACAGATTGAACACTGAAGCTTTCTTT.

The V gene is TRBV7-8, the J gene TRBJ2-2; D may be TRBD1 (5 bases). This CDR3 comprises 13 residues. Germline V gene sequence: CDR1 SGHVS, CDR2 FQNEAQ. Trimming shortened V by 1 base and J by 7 bases, and 7 bases separated the two germline ends. The CDR3 DNA reads TGTGCCAGCAGCTTAGAGGGGTTCGGGGAGCTGTTTTTT. It encodes CASSLEGFGELFF.

This rearrangement joins TRBV25-1 to TRBJ1-4; D unresolved. The V and J ends lost 4 bases and 4 bases respectively, with 16 bases between them. This CDR3 has 16 residues. Per the germline V gene, CDR1 is MGHDK and CDR2 is SYGVNS. The CDR3 bases are TGTGCCAGCAGTGTCTTCACGGGAGGGATTAATGAAAAACTGTTTTTT. It specifies CASSVFTGGINEKLFF.

The chain joins TRBV7-3 to TRBJ1-1; 10 bases are shared with TRBD1. With V trimmed by 0 bases and J by 3 bases, 1 base remained unmatched. The CDR3 totals 15 residues. CDR1 and CDR2 from the germline V gene are SGHTA and FQGTGA. CDR3 bases: TGTGCCAGCAGCTTAACGGGGACAGGGGACACTGAAGCTTTCTTT. Protein: CASSLTGTGDTEAFF. The whole variable domain, filled in from reference TRBV7-3 and TRBJ1-1, reads GAGVSQTPSNKVTEKGKYVELRCDPISGHTALYWYRQSLGQGPEFLIYFQGTGAADDSGLPNDRFFAVRPEGSVSTLKIQRTERGDSAVYLCASSLTGTGDTEAFFGQGTRLTVV.

The chain joins TRBV9 to TRBJ1-3; weak D call: TRBD1 (5 bases). The CDR3 totals 13 residues. Trimming removed 0 bases from V and 8 bases from J, with 9 bases in between. The germline V gene has CDR1 SGDLS and CDR2 YYNGEE. CDR3 region: CASSVEGADTIYF. CDR3 DNA sequence: TGTGCCAGCAGCGTAGAAGGGGCTGACACCATATATTTT.